These 9 T cell receptor beta chains were sequenced from one sample in a study of control samples from healthy donors and cancer patients. The table came from immunoSEQ multiplex PCR; TCRdb's copy has only in-frame clones and leaves some out. The sample has around 94,000 clones; 70% to 90% are singletons. The sample taken for sequencing was blood. These receptors originate from a woman between 45 and 60 years old in good health.

The chain has TRBV19 and TRBJ1-4; the D gene is possibly TRBD1 (6 bases). V was cut by 3 bases and J by 8 bases, with 13 bases left in between. This CDR3 contains 14 residues. Looked up from germline, CDR1 is LNHDA and CDR2 is SQIVND (reference sequence). The CDR3 nucleotides are TGTGCCAGTAGTATCGCGGCAGGGGCAGAAAAACTGTTTTTT. Its protein is CASSIAAGAEKLFF.

The chain joins TRBV12-3 or TRBV12-4 to TRBJ1-1; D gene unclear. V lost 3 bases and J lost 1, with 6 bases in between. The CDR3 is 13 amino acids. Here the CDR3 reads CASSFQQNTEAFF. The CDR3 DNA reads as TGTGCCAGCAGTTTTCAGCAGAACACTGAAGCTTTCTTT.

The chain combines TRBV7-3 with TRBJ2-6, with D perhaps matching TRBD1 or TRBD2 (6 bases each). Deletions cut 10 bases from V and 4 bases from J, with 20 bases between. The length of the CDR3 is 16 residues. The germline gives CDR1 SGHTA, CDR2 FQGTGA. In DNA, the CDR3 is TGTGCCACCCACTTGGGGGGCGCTTCAGGGGCCAACGTCCTGACTTTC. Translated, it gives CATHLGGASGANVLTF.

This clone was counted only a few times. The chain combines TRBV3-1 (or the pseudogene TRBV3-2) with TRBJ1-1; TRBD1 is a possible D gene (6 bases). Trimming left V 3 bases short and J 1 base short, with 9 bases between. Germline assignment: CDR1 LGHDT and CDR2 YNNKEL (reference sequence). The CDR3 sequence is 14 residues long. The CDR3 protein is CASSHTGANTEAFF. The CDR3 DNA follows: TGTGCCAGCAGCCATACGGGGGCGAACACTGAAGCTTTCTTT.

The CDR3 nucleotides are TGTGCCAGCAGCTTAGGGTCAGTAGGAGAGACCCAGTACTTC. This sequence encodes CASSLGSVGETQYF. This chain connects TRBV7-2 to TRBJ2-5; D remains unclear. Germline CDR1 is SGHTA and CDR2 is FQGNSA. This CDR3 comprises 14 residues. V shed 1 base and J shed 4 bases, with 10 bases lying between them. The variable domain in full, with the rest retrieved from reference TRBV7-2 and TRBJ2-5, is GAGVSQSPSNKVTEKGKDVELRCDPISGHTALYWYRQSLGQGLEFLIYFQGNSAPDKSGLPSDRFSAERTGGSVSTLTIQRTQQEDSAVYLCASSLGSVGETQYFGPGTRLLVL.

The V call is TRBV7-2, the J call TRBJ2-7; the match to TRBD1 covers 9 bases. Germline values: CDR1 SGHTA, CDR2 FQGNSA. Germline trimming cut 10 bases from V and 2 bases from J; bases unmatched to any gene: 9. The CDR3 sequence is 14 residues long. CDR3 DNA sequence: TGTGCCACCACAGGGGGCGGGCCCCCCTACGAGCAGTACTTC. Protein product: CATTGGGPPYEQYF.

The genes are TRBV6-5 and TRBJ2-1; no firm D call. Trimming pared 6 bases from V and 5 bases from J, leaving 8 bases between. Looked up from germline, CDR1 is MNHEY and CDR2 is SVGAGI. The CDR3 runs 12 residues. The CDR3, as DNA: TGTGCCAGCAGCTTATCGAACAATGAGCAGTTCTTC. It translates to CASSLSNNEQFF.

The chain links TRBV7-2 to TRBJ1-1; 7 bases are shared with TRBD1. Germline CDR1 is SGHTA and CDR2 is FQGNSA. Trimming cost V 2 bases and J 5 bases; bases outside gene matches: 5. This CDR3 is built from 14 residues. In DNA, the CDR3 is TGTGCCAGCAGCTTAAAAACAGGGGATACTGAAGCTTTCTTT. Its translation: CASSLKTGDTEAFF.

This chain links TRBV18 with TRBJ2-3; 8 positions match TRBD2. The CDR3 runs to 15 residues. Germline V lookup: CDR1 KGHSH, CDR2 LQKENI. V dropped 4 bases and J dropped 9; count of bases not matched to a gene: 12. The CDR3 loop is CASSLPGLGSRTQYF. In DNA form, the CDR3 reads TGTGCCAGCTCACTTCCGGGACTAGGGTCAAGGACGCAGTATTTT.